The entry below describes one TCR beta chain. Its antigen is still unknown. This sample was taken from a study of cytomegalovirus exposure and HLA in healthy donors. General observations from the study: Across donors, most TCRs were seen rarely, yet some public ones were widespread. Listed as cytomegalovirus-associated were 150 or so TCR beta chains. Previously analyzed data showed that most TCR beta V segments were productive at a frequency of about 87% or about 30%.

The germline gives CDR1 SGHTA, CDR2 FQGNSA. There are 13 residues in the CDR3. V was cut by 2 bases and J by 1 base, with 6 bases left in between. When sampled, the donors appeared nominally healthy, though they likely had unrecorded immune exposures. The PCR contained 60 Vbeta and 13 Jbeta primers. The table came from immunoSEQ multiplex PCR; TCRdb's copy has only in-frame clones and leaves some out. This table holds tens of thousands of clones, 90% to 95% found once. The receptor's source is a woman aged 18-29 years in good health and CMV-seronegative. The sequenced material came from PBMCs. The rearrangement uses TRBV7-2 and TRBJ2-7; D gene ambiguous. The CDR3 loop reads CASSLSPSYEQYF. The CDR3 DNA is TGTGCCAGCAGCTTATCCCCTTCCTACGAGCAGTACTTC.